Here is one TCR beta chain with its context. TCRdb keeps only in-frame clones here, not all; method: immunoSEQ multiplex PCR. The profile shows 200,000 to 250,000 clones, around nine tenths of them singletons. The data originate from a study of blood T cell repertoires in COVID-19. Across the study: Specimens from acute and convalescent COVID-19 originated in the United States, Italy and Spain.

Sequencing was carried out using PBMCs or T cells enriched from blood (not recorded which). This clonotype originated in a man aged 25 to 40 who had recovered from COVID-19.

The CDR3 loop reads CASTTGTLRTDTQYF. The CDR3 nucleotides read TGCGCCAGCACCACCGGGACACTTCGCACAGATACGCAGTATTTT. The genes are TRBV23-1 and TRBJ2-3, with D maybe TRBD1 (6 bases). TRBV23-1 is an open reading frame, and its role is uncertain. Trimming took 7 bases from V and 1 from J, leaving 15 bases between them. The CDR3 contains 15 residues.